This T cell receptor beta chain comes out of a study of blood T cell repertoires in COVID-19. Background on the study: Acute-phase and convalescent COVID-19 samples originated in the United States, Italy and Spain. The analysed material was cDNA or gDNA that came from T cells, B-cell-depleted T cells, or PBMCs.

Study processing details: How many nucleated cells were present was estimated from reference gene primer amplification. Data came from immunoSEQ multiplex PCR; TCRdb stores just in-frame clones and leaves some out. Clone size and the V and J calls come from that table; the DNA yielded D and trimming. The sample lists 100,000 or so clones, approximately 90% occurring once. V lost 0 bases to trimming and J lost 4 bases; unmatched junction nucleotides: 12. Looked up from germline, CDR1 is LGHDT and CDR2 is YNNKEL (reference sequence). This CDR3 has 18 residues. This chain joins TRBV3-1 (or the pseudogene TRBV3-2) and TRBJ2-5, with 9 bases aligning to TRBD2. The specimen sequenced was peripheral blood. The clonotype was recovered from a woman between 50 and 59 years old in a cohort sampled during active COVID-19. CDR3 amino acids: CASSQDVLAGGPGETQYF. The CDR3 DNA follows: TGTGCCAGCAGCCAAGATGTCCTGGCGGGAGGGCCGGGAGAGACCCAGTACTTC.